These 25 T cell receptor beta chains were all obtained from the same sample, sequenced in a study of blood T cell repertoires in COVID-19. The method was immunoSEQ multiplex PCR; TCRdb's version includes in-frame clones alone and lacks a portion of them. Here the sample spans some 88,000 clones, roughly 90% being singletons. The sequenced sample was peripheral blood. Receptors were obtained from a man in his 60s with acute or convalescent COVID-19.

The chain carries TRBV2 and TRBJ1-1, with D unresolved. Germline loops: CDR1 SNHLY, CDR2 FYNNEI. Trimming pared 2 bases from V and 5 bases from J, leaving 12 bases between. The length of the CDR3 is 14 residues. The CDR3 region is CASSEFRRYTEAFF. CDR3 nucleotides: TGTGCCAGCAGTGAATTTAGGCGGTATACTGAAGCTTTCTTT.

The gene calls are TRBV5-1 and TRBJ2-1; unclear D gene. The CDR3 is 15 amino acids. The germline gives CDR1 SGHRS, CDR2 YFSETQ. Trimming removed 0 bases at V and 6 bases at J, with 13 bases between. The CDR3 DNA follows: TGCGCCAGCAGCTTGGGCACAGTTGGGCTCAATGAGCAGTTCTTC. This encodes CASSLGTVGLNEQFF.

The CDR3 DNA reads as TGTGCCAGCAGTTACCGGACAGGGAAGGGTTCACCCCTCCACTTT. Its translation is CASSYRTGKGSPLHF. The chain links TRBV6-5 to TRBJ1-6; TRBD1 matches 8 bases. The CDR3 has 15 residues. Germline loops: CDR1 MNHEY, CDR2 SVGAGI. V lost 2 bases and J lost 9; bases outside the gene matches: 6.

The chain combines TRBV2 with TRBJ1-1, with unresolved D. V was trimmed by 3 bases and J by 3 bases, leaving 2 bases between them. The germline V gene encodes CDR1 SNHLY and CDR2 FYNNEI. This CDR3 is built from 11 residues. CDR3 nucleotides: TGTGCCAGCAGTGACTACACTGAAGCTTTCTTT. Amino acid sequence: CASSDYTEAFF.

This chain uses TRBV5-4 with TRBJ2-7, with a weak D call TRBD1 (6 bases). Germline CDR1 is SGHNT and CDR2 is YYREEE (reference sequence). CDR3 length: 15 residues. Trimming removed 0 bases at V and 1 base at J, with 11 bases between. CDR3: CASSLGTASSYEQYF. CDR3 nucleotide sequence: TGTGCCAGCAGCTTGGGGACAGCCTCTTCCTACGAGCAGTACTTC.

This clone was seen only once. The V call is TRBV19, the J call TRBJ2-1; 8 nucleotides match TRBD2. CDR1 and CDR2 from the germline V gene are LNHDA and SQIVND (reference sequence). The CDR3 is made up of 16 amino acids. V was pared by 5 bases and J by 7 bases, with 13 bases of the junction left unmatched. CDR3 nucleotide sequence: TGTGCCAGTAGTCCCCGGGTGTTAGCGGGGAGAAATGAGCAGTTCTTC. Protein: CASSPRVLAGRNEQFF.

The table lists this clone with a count of one. The genes are TRBV29-1 and TRBJ1-3; no clear D gene. This CDR3 region has 16 residues. Germline lookup yields CDR1 SQVTM and CDR2 ANQGSEA. V lost 3 bases to trimming and J lost 0 bases, with 15 bases between them. The CDR3 sequence is CSVDPGGTSSGNTIYF. In DNA, the CDR3 is TGCAGCGTTGATCCGGGAGGCACGAGCTCTGGAAACACCATATATTTT.

The chain is built from TRBV30 and TRBJ1-2; 7 bases are a match to TRBD1. From germline, CDR1 is GTSNPN and CDR2 SVGIG (reference sequence). The CDR3 runs to 12 residues. V lost 0 bases to trimming and J lost 7 bases; unmatched junction nucleotides: 2. This chain's CDR3 is CAWSVGGRGYTF. The DNA for the CDR3 is TGTGCCTGGAGTGTAGGGGGCCGTGGCTACACCTTC.

The chain combines TRBV18 with TRBJ2-7; 7 positions agree with TRBD2. Losses at the gene ends were 2 bases for V and 6 bases for J; bases not matched to a gene: 16. CDR1 KGHSH and CDR2 LQKENI come from the germline V gene. The CDR3 consists of 17 residues. The CDR3 DNA reads as TGTGCCAGCTCACCAGGGGGAGGGCCCACGTTCGTATCCGAGCAGTACTTC. This encodes CASSPGGGPTFVSEQYF.

V gene TRBV19 combines with J gene TRBJ1-1; D is unresolved. The CDR3 consists of 15 residues. Trimming left V 3 bases short and J 0 bases short, with 11 bases between. Germline V gene lookup returns CDR1 LNHDA and CDR2 SQIVND (reference sequence). CDR3 sequence reads: CASSIIWSVNTEAFF. CDR3 coding DNA: TGTGCCAGTAGTATTATCTGGTCGGTGAACACTGAAGCTTTCTTT.

This clone was seen a single time. The chain has TRBV9 and TRBJ2-4; TRBD2 agrees at 9 bases. The V gene end was trimmed by 0 bases and the J gene end by 9 bases; junction bases not matched to a gene: 7. Germline V gives CDR1 SGDLS, CDR2 YYNGEE. This CDR3 has 15 residues. The CDR3 sequence is CASSVEAGGRGIQYF. CDR3 nucleotide sequence: TGTGCCAGCAGCGTAGAGGCGGGGGGGCGAGGCATTCAGTACTTC. The whole variable domain, remainder taken from reference TRBV9 and TRBJ2-4, is DSGVTQTPKHLITATGQRVTLRCSPRSGDLSVYWYQQSLDQGLQFLIQYYNGEERAKGNILERFSAQQFPDLHSELNLSSLELGDSALYFCASSVEAGGRGIQYFGAGTRLSVL.

The chain employs TRBV7-3 and TRBJ2-2; tentative D call: TRBD2 (6 bases). This CDR3 is built from 15 residues. Per germline, CDR1 SGHTA and CDR2 FQGTGA. V was cut by 5 bases and J by 5 bases, with 15 bases left in between. The DNA for the CDR3 is TGTGCCAGCAGCCCGGCTGGAGGGAGGACCGGGGAGCTGTTTTTT. This gives the protein CASSPAGGRTGELFF.

CDR3 DNA sequence: TGTGCCAGCAGTGAGGGGCCAGGGGAATATGGCTACACCTTC. Its protein product is CASSEGPGEYGYTF. The chain couples TRBV25-1 to TRBJ1-2, with D perhaps matching TRBD1 (6 bases). The CDR3 totals 14 residues. Germline CDR1 reads MGHDK; CDR2 reads SYGVNS. The ends were cut back, 3 bases at V and 5 bases at J, with 13 bases in the middle.

The chain is built from TRBV18 and TRBJ1-2; a weak D match, TRBD1 (6 bases). Germline lookup yields CDR1 KGHSH and CDR2 LQKENI. The CDR3 sequence is 16 residues long. The ends were cut back, 5 bases at V and 4 bases at J, with 20 bases in the middle. The chain's CDR3 is CASSATLQGGAYGYTF. The DNA for the CDR3 is TGTGCCAGCTCAGCAACCTTACAGGGAGGGGCCTATGGCTACACCTTC.

The count of this clone is one. V usage is TRBV9 and J usage is TRBJ2-3; D is perhaps TRBD1 (6 bases). The CDR3 runs to 15 residues. Per the germline V gene, CDR1 is SGDLS and CDR2 is YYNGEE. V lost 1 base and J lost 1, with 10 bases in between. The CDR3 spells CASSVRDIRTDTQYF. In DNA form, the CDR3 reads TGTGCCAGCAGCGTAAGGGACATCCGCACAGATACGCAGTATTTT.

The rearrangement links TRBV30 to TRBJ1-2; D is perhaps TRBD1 (6 bases). The V gene's germline CDR1 is GTSNPN and CDR2 SVGIG (reference sequence). Trimming left V 4 bases short and J 8 bases short, with 17 bases between. The CDR3 has 13 amino acids. DNA of the CDR3: TGTGCCTGGACCACAGGGATACAGCACGGCTACACCTTC. Its protein product is CAWTTGIQHGYTF.

This clone appeared once. V usage is TRBV7-8 and J usage is TRBJ1-5; D is uncertain. V lost 0 bases and J 0 bases, leaving 12 bases between the germline ends. Germline CDR1 is SGHVS and CDR2 is FQNEAQ. This CDR3 spans 17 amino acids. The CDR3 coding sequence is TGTGCCAGCAGCTTAGCTCCCGATGGGCGTAGCAATCAGCCCCAGCATTTT. Its protein product is CASSLAPDGRSNQPQHF. Drawing the rest from reference TRBV7-8 and TRBJ1-5, the complete variable domain is GAGVSQSPRYKVAKRGQDVALRCDPISGHVSLFWYQQALGQGPEFLTYFQNEAQLDKSGLPSDRFFAERPEGSVSTLKIQRTQQEDSAVYLCASSLAPDGRSNQPQHFGDGTRLSIL.

This clone was seen a few times. This sequence joins TRBV2 and TRBJ1-1, with a possible D match to TRBD1 (5 bases). This CDR3 is 14 amino acids long. The germline V gene encodes CDR1 SNHLY and CDR2 FYNNEI. The V and J ends lost 5 bases and 2 bases respectively, with 12 bases between them. CDR3 sequence (DNA): TGTGCCAGCAGTATCGGACACCGTAACACTGAAGCTTTCTTT. As protein: CASSIGHRNTEAFF.

This chain links TRBV30 with TRBJ1-6; TRBD1 matches at 8 bases. The junction had 8 bases not matched to a gene; V was cut back by 0 bases and J by 7 bases. The CDR3 is 16 residues long. Germline V lookup: CDR1 GTSNPN, CDR2 SVGIG (reference sequence). Written as DNA, the CDR3 is TGTGCCTGGAGTGTGCTGGGGACAGGAAGAAATTCACCCCTCCACTTT. It translates to CAWSVLGTGRNSPLHF.

V gene TRBV5-1 combines with J gene TRBJ2-6; 8 nucleotides align to TRBD1. Germline assignment: CDR1 SGHRS and CDR2 YFSETQ. The CDR3 covers 19 residues. Trimming took 2 bases from V and 2 from J; bases not matched to a gene: 12. The CDR3 loop reads CASSFTFRDRTAGANVLTF. The DNA of the CDR3 is TGCGCCAGCAGCTTCACTTTCCGGGACAGGACTGCTGGGGCCAACGTCCTGACTTTC.

The chain employs TRBV4-3 and TRBJ2-5, with TRBD1 as a possible D gene (6 bases). The CDR3 is made up of 15 amino acids. The V and J ends lost 0 bases and 4 bases respectively, with 12 bases between them. Germline values: CDR1 LGHNA, CDR2 YSLEER. The CDR3 DNA reads TGCGCCAGCAGCCAAGATCGGACAGCCTCAGAGACCCAGTACTTC. Protein: CASSQDRTASETQYF.

The V and J genes are TRBV5-1 and TRBJ2-7; D is perhaps TRBD1 (5 bases). Germline CDR1 and CDR2: SGHRS and YFSETQ. CDR3 size: 15 residues. The V end lost 0 bases, the J end lost 3 bases, and 13 bases lay between the germline ends. CDR3 sequence: CASSLGAGMVYEQYF. The CDR3 nucleotides are TGCGCCAGCAGCTTGGGGGCAGGGATGGTCTACGAGCAGTACTTC.

The chain recombines TRBV6-5 with TRBJ2-7, with D possibly matching TRBD2 (5 bases). Germline values: CDR1 MNHEY, CDR2 SVGAGI. The CDR3 length is 11 residues. V was clipped by 6 bases and J by 6 bases, with 9 bases between them. The CDR3 DNA is TGTGCCAGCAGCGAGGGTGTCGAGCAGTACTTC. Translation: CASSEGVEQYF.

CDR3 bases: TGTGCCTGGAGTTACACTACAAACGAGCAGTACTTC. Translated: CAWSYTTNEQYF. The chain links TRBV30 to TRBJ2-7, with no clear D. V shed 2 bases and J shed 5 bases, with 10 bases lying between them. The CDR3 sequence is 12 residues long. Per germline, CDR1 GTSNPN and CDR2 SVGIG (reference sequence).

The CDR3 spells CASSPQAGVGYTF. The CDR3 coding sequence is TGTGCCAGCTCACCCCAAGCGGGGGTTGGCTACACCTTC. The V call is TRBV18, the J call TRBJ1-2; maybe TRBD1 (5 bases). The CDR3 contains 13 residues. Germline loops: CDR1 KGHSH, CDR2 LQKENI. V lost 3 bases to trimming and J lost 7 bases, with 12 bases between them. The full variable domain, with the rest looked up from reference TRBV18 and TRBJ1-2, is NAGVMQNPRHLVRRRGQEARLRCSPMKGHSHVYWYRQLPEEGLKFMVYLQKENIIDESGMPKERFSAEFPKEGPSILRIQQVVRGDSAAYFCASSPQAGVGYTFGSGTRLTVV.